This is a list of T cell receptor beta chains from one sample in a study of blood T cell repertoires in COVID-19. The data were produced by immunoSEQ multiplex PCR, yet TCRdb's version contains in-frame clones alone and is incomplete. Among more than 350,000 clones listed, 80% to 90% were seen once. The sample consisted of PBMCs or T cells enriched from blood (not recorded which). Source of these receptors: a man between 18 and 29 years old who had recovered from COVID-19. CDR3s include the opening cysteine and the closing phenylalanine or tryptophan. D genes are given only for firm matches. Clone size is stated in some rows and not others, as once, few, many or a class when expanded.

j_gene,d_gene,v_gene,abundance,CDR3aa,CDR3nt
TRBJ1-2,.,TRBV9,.,CASSPGTGEGYTF,TGTGCCAGCAGCCCAGGGACTGGGGAAGGCTACACCTTC
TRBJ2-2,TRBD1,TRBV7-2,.,CASSPGQGDTGELFF,TGTGCCAGCAGCCCGGGACAGGGGGACACCGGGGAGCTGTTTTTT
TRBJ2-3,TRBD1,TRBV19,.,CASSALGTGGSTDTQYF,TGTGCCAGTAGTGCCCTTGGGACAGGGGGAAGCACAGATACGCAGTATTTT
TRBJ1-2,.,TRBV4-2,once,CASSPLGGYDGYTF,TGTGCCAGCAGCCCCTTGGGGGGGTACGATGGCTACACCTTC
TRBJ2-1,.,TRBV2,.,CASGQGVNEQFF,TGTGCCAGCGGACAAGGGGTCAATGAGCAGTTCTTC
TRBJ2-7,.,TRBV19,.,CASSIQADSPPTYF,TGTGCCAGTAGTATCCAAGCAGACAGCCCTCCGACGTACTTC
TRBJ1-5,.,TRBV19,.,CASSIGPQAGNQPQHF,TGTGCCAGTAGTATAGGGCCACAGGCGGGCAATCAGCCCCAGCATTTT
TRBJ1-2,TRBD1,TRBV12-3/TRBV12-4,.,CASSFGTGTGYTF,TGTGCCAGCAGTTTTGGGACAGGGACCGGCTACACCTTC
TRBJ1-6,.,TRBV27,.,CASSPATGNSPLHF,TGTGCCAGCAGTCCAGCGACGGGGAATTCACCCCTCCACTTT
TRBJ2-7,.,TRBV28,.,CASRDAGASYEQYF,TGTGCCAGCAGGGACGCAGGGGCCTCCTACGAGCAGTACTTC
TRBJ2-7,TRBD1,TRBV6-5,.,CASSYAGQGGHEQYF,TGTGCCAGCAGTTACGCCGGACAGGGCGGTCACGAGCAGTACTTC
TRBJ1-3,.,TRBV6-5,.,CASRQQGAGNTIYF,TGTGCCAGCAGACAACAGGGCGCTGGAAACACCATATATTTT
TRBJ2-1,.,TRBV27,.,CASSPDLRGPNEQFF,TGTGCCAGCAGTCCCGACCTCAGGGGCCCTAATGAGCAGTTCTTC
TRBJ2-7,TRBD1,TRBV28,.,CASSKGDGTGHEQYF,TGTGCCAGCAGTAAGGGGGATGGGACAGGGCACGAGCAGTACTTC
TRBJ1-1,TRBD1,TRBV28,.,CASSRRTGRTFF,TGTGCCAGCAGTCGTAGGACAGGGAGGACTTTCTTT
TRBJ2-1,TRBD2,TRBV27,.,CASSPRTSGTEFF,TGTGCCAGCAGTCCCCGGACTAGCGGTACGGAGTTCTTC
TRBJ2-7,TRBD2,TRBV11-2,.,CASSLESGGTYEQYF,TGTGCCAGCAGCTTAGAGAGCGGGGGCACCTACGAGCAGTACTTC
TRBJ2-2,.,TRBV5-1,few,CASSPSQTNTGELFF,TGCGCCAGCAGCCCGAGCCAAACGAACACCGGGGAGCTGTTTTTT
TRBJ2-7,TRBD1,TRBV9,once,CASSQNRDRVVDEQYF,TGTGCCAGCAGCCAAAACCGGGACAGGGTCGTCGACGAGCAGTACTTC
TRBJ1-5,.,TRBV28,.,CASSFKVTGSNQPQHF,TGTGCCAGCAGTTTTAAGGTAACGGGAAGCAATCAGCCCCAGCATTTT
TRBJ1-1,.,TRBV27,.,CASSLEPSGRSSDTEAFF,TGTGCCAGCAGTTTAGAGCCGTCAGGCCGCTCCTCGGACACTGAAGCTTTCTTT
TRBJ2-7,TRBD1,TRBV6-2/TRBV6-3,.,CASSYLRDRGSQEGPYEQYF,TGTGCCAGCAGTTACCTCCGGGACAGGGGTTCCCAGGAGGGCCCCTACGAGCAGTACTTC
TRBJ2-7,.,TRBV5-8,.,CASSLSGVYEQYF,TGTGCCAGCAGCTTGTCCGGGGTGTACGAGCAGTACTTC
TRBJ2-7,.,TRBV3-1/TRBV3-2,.,CASSRSRGGQRHF,TGTGCCAGCAGCCGAAGTAGGGGCGGACAACGCCACTTC
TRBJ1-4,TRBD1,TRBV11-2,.,CASSLSTGGNEKLFF,TGTGCCAGCAGCCTATCGACAGGGGGTAATGAAAAACTGTTTTTT
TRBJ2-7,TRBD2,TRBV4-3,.,CASSQAKGTNEQYF,TGCGCCAGCAGCCAGGCTAAAGGGACTAACGAGCAGTACTTC
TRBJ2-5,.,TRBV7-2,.,CASSLARGTWETQYF,TGTGCCAGCAGCTTAGCACGGGGAACCTGGGAGACCCAGTACTTC
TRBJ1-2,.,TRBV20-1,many,CSARGGAGYTF,TGCAGTGCTCGGGGGGGCGCTGGCTACACCTTC
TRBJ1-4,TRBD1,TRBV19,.,CASTGGGDHEKLFF,TGTGCCAGTACTGGAGGGGGCGATCATGAAAAACTGTTTTTT
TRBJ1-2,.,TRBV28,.,CASSLQDYGYTF,TGTGCCAGCAGTTTACAGGACTATGGCTACACCTTC
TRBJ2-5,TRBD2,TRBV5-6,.,CASSWTSGGKTQYF,TGTGCCAGCAGCTGGACTAGCGGCGGGAAGACCCAGTACTTC
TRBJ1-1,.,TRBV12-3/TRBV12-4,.,CASNRNRDTEAFF,TGTGCCAGCAACCGAAACAGGGATACTGAAGCTTTCTTT